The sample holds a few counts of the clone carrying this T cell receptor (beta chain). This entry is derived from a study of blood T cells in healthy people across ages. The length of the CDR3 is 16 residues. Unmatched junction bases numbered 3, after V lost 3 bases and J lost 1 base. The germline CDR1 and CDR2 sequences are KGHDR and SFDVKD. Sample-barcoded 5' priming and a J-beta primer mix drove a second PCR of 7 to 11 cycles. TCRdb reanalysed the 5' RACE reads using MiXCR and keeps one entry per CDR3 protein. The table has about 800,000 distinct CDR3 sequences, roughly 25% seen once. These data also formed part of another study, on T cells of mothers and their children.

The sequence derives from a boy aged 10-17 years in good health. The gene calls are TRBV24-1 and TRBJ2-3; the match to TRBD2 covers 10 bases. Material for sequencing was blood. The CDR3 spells CATSDRGLAGTDTQYF. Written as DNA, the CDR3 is TGTGCCACCAGTGATAGAGGACTAGCGGGCACAGATACGCAGTATTTT.